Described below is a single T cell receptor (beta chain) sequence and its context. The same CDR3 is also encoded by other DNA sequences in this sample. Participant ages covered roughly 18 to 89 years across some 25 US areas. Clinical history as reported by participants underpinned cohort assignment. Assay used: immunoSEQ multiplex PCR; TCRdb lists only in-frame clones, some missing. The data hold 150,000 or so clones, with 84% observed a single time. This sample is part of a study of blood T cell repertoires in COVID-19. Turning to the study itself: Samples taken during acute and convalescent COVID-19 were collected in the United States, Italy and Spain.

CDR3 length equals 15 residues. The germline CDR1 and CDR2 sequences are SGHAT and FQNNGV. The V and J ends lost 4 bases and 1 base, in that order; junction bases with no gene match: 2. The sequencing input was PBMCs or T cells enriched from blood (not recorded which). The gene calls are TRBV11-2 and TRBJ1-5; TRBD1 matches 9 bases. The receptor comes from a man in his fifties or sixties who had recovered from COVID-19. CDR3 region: CASSWGQGSNQPQHF. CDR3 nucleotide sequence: TGTGCCAGCAGCTGGGGACAGGGAAGCAATCAGCCCCAGCATTTT.